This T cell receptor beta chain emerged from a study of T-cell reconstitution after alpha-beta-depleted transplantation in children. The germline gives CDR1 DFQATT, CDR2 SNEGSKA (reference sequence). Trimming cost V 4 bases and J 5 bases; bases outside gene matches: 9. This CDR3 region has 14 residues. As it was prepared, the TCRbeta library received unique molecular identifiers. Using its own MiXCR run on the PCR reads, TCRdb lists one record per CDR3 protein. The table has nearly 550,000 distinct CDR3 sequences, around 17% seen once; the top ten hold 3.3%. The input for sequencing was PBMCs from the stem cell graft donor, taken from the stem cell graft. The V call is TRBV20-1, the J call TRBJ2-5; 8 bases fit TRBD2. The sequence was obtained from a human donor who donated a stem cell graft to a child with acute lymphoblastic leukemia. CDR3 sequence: CSAIPAGAGETQYF. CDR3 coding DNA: TGCAGTGCTATTCCAGCGGGAGCGGGTGAGACCCAGTACTTC.